This TCR beta chain was documented in a study of T-cell memory formation after mild COVID-19. Overall study findings and caveats: The authors left the SARS-CoV-2 specificity of second-wave clones peaking on day 37 unconfirmed.

In its sample, this clonotype was seen many times. Its antigen is undetermined. cDNA libraries for TCR alpha and TCR beta, carrying sample barcodes and UMIs, came from 5'RACE with constant-segment primers. TCRdb re-derived calls from the 5' RACE reads in MiXCR, one entry per CDR3 protein. The profile covers about 400,000 distinct CDR3 sequences, with around 14% appearing a single time and 20% to 25% taken by the ten largest. Sequencing was done on a sample of PBMCs or a T cell subset sorted from them (not recorded which). This receptor was obtained from a man aged 18 to 29 who had mild COVID-19 (a few samples of this study predate the infection). Cell type and time point are not known.

The CDR3 DNA is TGTGCCAGCAGTTACTCCGGGACTAGCGGCGCGCTAGCCTACGAGCAGTACTTC. Protein: CASSYSGTSGALAYEQYF. V and J are TRBV6-5 and TRBJ2-7, with 11 bases that match TRBD2. The CDR3 extends over 18 amino acids. Trimming took 0 bases from V and 2 from J; bases not matched to a gene: 9. CDR1 and CDR2 from the germline V gene are MNHEY and SVGAGI.